The T cell receptor (beta chain) described here comes from a study of regulatory T cells in long-lasting Graves disease (dated by TCRdb to the early 2020s). Study-level background: In the newly diagnosed Graves' disease group, patients had been taking antithyroid drugs for less than 3 months. A total of around 35 samples underwent TCR sequencing, from about 13 patients with persistent Graves' disease and around 20 patients with newly diagnosed Graves' disease. The study was registered as a clinical trial and conducted in China. Persistent Graves' disease patients were compared with newly diagnosed Graves' disease patients by peripheral blood TCR sequencing and RNA sequencing.

The study at large found these results: Persistent disease showed preferential use of TRBV28, TRBJ1-2 and TRBJ2-5, whereas newly diagnosed disease favored TRBV20-1 and TRBJ2-1. Compared with newly diagnosed patients, patients with persistent Graves' disease had lower TCR Shannon entropy and fewer highly expanded clones, which suggests clonal expansion. Sequencing and analysis were limited to the TCR beta chain. Patients with persistent disease shared more public clonotypes (under 3,000) than newly diagnosed patients did (966). The authors acknowledged the small sample size as a limitation that may reduce accuracy. Only peripheral blood was studied, because thyroid tissue, the primary lesion, was inaccessible.

Sample time point, as interpreted from the label and publication: newly diagnosed GD, antithyroid drugs for less than 3 months. For both TCR sequencing and RNA sequencing, RNA was extracted from PBMCs using TRIzol. Graves' disease was diagnosed according to American Thyroid Association guidelines. Patients for the study were recruited at an endocrinology department in Xi'an, China. Each patient gave about 10 milliliters of peripheral blood, collected in an EDTA anticoagulant tube. Ficoll Paque Plus density gradient separation was used to isolate PBMCs, and no further T cell sorting was performed. An Agilent 2100 Bioanalyzer and agarose gel were used to check RNA quality, while a NanoDrop 2000 measured RNA concentration. Taken from the germline V gene, the CDR1 and CDR2 loops are SGHTA and FQGNSA. From cysteine to phenylalanine, the CDR3 is 16 amino acids long. The DNA shown is the 48-base CDR3, in frame from base 1. Cut back by 1 base and 2 bases, the V and J ends lie 12 bases apart.

Libraries were made using multiplex PCR. Instrument used: Illumina HiSeq 4000. iRepertoire HTBI primers and Arm-PCR amplification of CDR3 regions were used to construct TCR beta libraries. PCR products were gel purified before sequencing. As for the original processing: Across samples, about 63 TRBV and 13 to 15 TRBJ segments were identified and used for gene usage analysis of CDR3 amino acid clonotypes. COPE and FqMerger were used to merge the filtered high-quality paired reads into contigs. Contigs were aligned with BLAST to IMGT TRBV, TRBD and TRBJ reference genes, and CDR3 was defined per IMGT. Highly expanded clones were defined as clonotypes with a frequency above 0.1%. Repertoire diversity was measured by Shannon entropy, and V-J evenness by the Gini coefficient. Clonotypes shared by more than one individual were considered public. TCRdb's own reprocessing of the public reads used fastp at Q25 and MiXCR and kept productive beta chains. Each entry is one CDR3 protein sequence, shown with its most common DNA and genes. The V and J calls here are based on TCRdb, not the publication. This sample gives about 540,000 distinct CDR3 sequences in total; approximately 12% of them show up just once. The ten most abundant clones make up roughly 9.7% of the sample.

This clonotype was recorded at least ten times. The antigen this receptor binds is unknown. Base qualities are not recorded, but no much larger clone differs from it by a single base. This sample was shared with a second study, whose subject was T cells in Graves' hyperthyroidism and ophthalmopathy. As the second publication notes: Stable Graves' hyperthyroidism was defined as the absence of progression to ophthalmopathy over 18 months of follow-up. The hyperthyroidism patients were between 18 and 65 years old and newly diagnosed, with a disease duration of less than 2 months. Exclusion was applied to patients with uncontrolled infections, other autoimmune diseases, pregnancy or lactation. Clinical symptoms, serum thyroxine and TRAb, thyroid ultrasound, and orbital computed tomography formed the basis for the diagnoses. A first-round RT-PCR of the TCR CDR3 used the HTBI primer set with the Qiagen OneStep RT-PCR kit. Most expanded thyroid clonotypes (frequency above 0.001) were also detected in blood, a finding suggesting that blood repertoires may reflect thyroid immune responses. Ophthalmopathy was separated from stable hyperthyroidism by a 13 V-J signature model, with around 90% sensitivity and about 81% specificity obtained in cross-validation and 80%/75% obtained in testing. During validation, the model predicted progression to ophthalmopathy a median of approximately 7 months ahead of onset, with almost 71% sensitivity and 72.22% specificity. To identify TCR V-J signatures that set the groups apart, the researchers used a discovery cohort of more than 95 patients, made up of about 44 with Graves' ophthalmopathy and some 55 with stable Graves' hyperthyroidism. Prospective prediction of ophthalmopathy was tested in an independent validation cohort consisting of some 18 hyperthyroidism patients and 17 patients who later progressed to ophthalmopathy. The approximately 98 discovery patients were randomly divided into training and test sets at a 7:3 ratio. In about 6 Graves' hyperthyroidism patients, the study also compared T-cell repertoires from thyroid tissue with T-cell repertoires from blood. Once sampling was done, hyperthyroidism patients were given methimazole at a starting dose of 30 mg daily, whereas ophthalmopathy patients were given high-dose intravenous methylprednisolone. A second multiplex PCR round built the libraries, followed by size selection and purification. Libraries were sequenced paired-end with 100 bp reads on an Illumina HiSeq2000. SOAPnuke was used to process the raw data, removing reads that contained adapters or uncalled bases, had a mean Phred below 15, or lacked an exact match to the constant primer or identifier. High-quality paired reads were merged using COPE v1.2.5, and each unique nucleotide sequence was defined as a clonotype. Clonotypes were aligned to IMGT TRBV, TRBD and TRBJ reference segments using MiTCR v1.1. Only V-J combinations with frequency above 0.0001, covering approximately 99% of repertoires, were analysed. The TCS score was defined as F50 (clonal expansion) divided by E x V (chaos), with BLOSUM62-based TCRdist calculated between CDR3 peptides within each V-J. Welch's t-statistics and random forest reduced 450 to 600 V-J features to roughly 13, which were used in a naive Bayes classifier (R e1071). Sample size was not statistically predetermined, and investigators were not blinded to group allocation. TCR Vbeta CDR3 sequencing of 120 to 150 peripheral blood samples (roughly 43 ophthalmopathy, 75 to 80 hyperthyroidism and approximately 17 progressor patients) is reported in the paper.

The source was peripheral blood mononuclear cells (PBMCs), collected at new diagnosis, from a patient treated with antithyroid drugs. The receptor was derived from a man aged 30-40 years with Graves disease. Donor details come from another sample of the same person, matched by shared clones. Recombination joined TRBV7-2 with TRBJ1-3; perhaps TRBD1 is the D gene, with 5 bases matching. CDR3 loop: CASSLDPGIPGNTIYF. The DNA sequence is TGTGCCAGCAGCTTAGATCCAGGGATCCCTGGAAACACCATATATTTT.